This record concerns one T cell receptor beta chain sequence. The data were obtained in a study of blood T cell repertoires in COVID-19. About the research overall: Nucleic acid was either cDNA or gDNA, and it came from T cells, B-cell-depleted T cells, or PBMCs.

Method: immunoSEQ multiplex PCR; TCRdb's copy keeps in-frame clones and lacks some. Of hundreds of thousands of clones in the sample, more than 75% were seen once. This CDR3 contains 16 residues. Trimming removed 8 bases at V and 2 bases at J, with 16 bases between. The germline gives CDR1 SGHVS, CDR2 FQNEAQ. This chain connects TRBV7-8 to TRBJ1-6; tentative D call: TRBD1 (5 bases). The source material was peripheral blood. This receptor was obtained from a woman aged 60-70 years with COVID-19, enrolled during active disease. In DNA form, the CDR3 reads TGTGCCAGCCGTCCCGGGGGAAGGGCCTATAATTCACCCCTCCACTTT. Encoded protein: CASRPGGRAYNSPLHF.